This TCR beta chain is from a study of T cell changes during pregnancy in multiple sclerosis. Assay: immunoSEQ multiplex PCR; the TCRdb copy retains only in-frame clones and omits some. The repertoire consists of fewer than 50,000 clones, with about 90% occurring once and the leading ten covering 0.5% to 0.85%. V gave up 2 bases and J gave up 5 bases, with 15 bases separating them. The CDR3 totals 16 residues. The germline gives CDR1 SGHTA, CDR2 FQGTGA. The TCR comes from a female donor in good health, enrolled as a control in a pregnancy study. The chain employs TRBV7-3 and TRBJ2-2, with D possibly matching TRBD1 (5 bases). The sequencing used CD4+ T cells from peripheral blood mononuclear cells, collected in the second trimester of pregnancy. CDR3 in DNA: TGTGCCAGCAGCTTAGGTCTGGGGCGACCGACCGGGGAGCTGTTTTTT. This encodes CASSLGLGRPTGELFF.